A single TCR beta chain is shown here with its context. Its recognized antigen is unknown. No much larger clonotype is one base removed from it; base qualities were not supplied. The immunoSEQ Assay, a bias-controlled multiplex PCR, was used to amplify TCRbeta CDR3 regions from genomic DNA. The paper's data handling went like this. Within the assay, amplification of reference gene primers was used to estimate how many nucleated cells each sample contained. To quantify the absolute abundance of each unique TCRbeta CDR3 rearrangement, sequence reads were collapsed and filtered. Productive Simpson clonality was computed per sample as the square root of Simpson's diversity index over productive rearrangements. TCRdb mirrors the immuneACCESS table, restricted to in-frame sequences. Some clones are absent from its copies; in checked studies, under half trace to an unresolved V gene, and the reason for the others is unknown. Clonal size and the V and J genes are those of that table, whereas D and trimming came from the DNA. The sample table contains 100,000 to 150,000 clones; only one count was recorded for more than 80% of them. Around 3% of the sample lies in the top ten.

This specimen belongs to a study of blood T cell repertoires in COVID-19 (dated by TCRdb to about 2020). Background on the whole study: Collaborator samples came from the United States, Italy and Spain and covered acute and convalescent phases of COVID-19. The prospective study material was composed of cDNA or gDNA derived from T cells, B-cell-depleted T cells, or PBMCs. The dataset comprised deeply sampled blood TCRbeta repertoires from subjects exposed to, actively infected with, or recovered from COVID-19. The repertoires were released in a freely available public database intended as a resource for research on the immune response to SARS-CoV-2. The samples were drawn from the first 160 participants of the ongoing ImmuneRACE study and from 1,254 subjects provided by 6 global collaborators. The sample metadata nearly always contained a de-identified subject ID, COVID-19 status, age in years and sex. Where available, HLA class I and class II types were taken from metadata supplied by the sample provider and were not determined by assay-based typing. What the research found in general, with its limitations: Clinical and demographic metadata were provided uncurated, with the amount varying by source and participant.

In Seattle, one collaborating source enrolled patients while the infection was active and tracked those patients longitudinally over the course of disease. Each collaborating institution followed its own protocols to collect whole blood in K2EDTA tubes. For TCRbeta analysis, collaborators shipped samples in one of three forms: frozen whole blood, isolated PBMCs, or DNA extracted from either of those sample types. The CDR3 has 12 amino acids, counting the end cysteine and phenylalanine. Only the CDR3 DNA is retained, 36 bases long and in frame from the first base. Deletion took 5 bases off V and 5 bases off J, with a span of 9 bases between the germline ends. The germline V gene supplies CDR1 SGHTA and CDR2 FQGNSA.

The sequenced sample was peripheral blood. The chain is made from TRBV7-2 and TRBJ2-5; the D gene lacks a confident call. The clonotype was recovered from an elderly woman with COVID-19, enrolled during active disease. The nucleotide sequence reads TGTGCCAGCAGCCCCGGTTGGGAGACCCAGTACTTC. Translated, it gives CASSPGWETQYF.